This TCR beta chain derives from a study of T-cell reconstitution after alpha-beta-depleted transplantation in children. Unique molecular identifiers were built into the TCRbeta library. TCRdb redid the calling of the PCR reads with MiXCR, one entry per CDR3 protein. This table has around 370,000 distinct CDR3 sequences, 10% to 13% appearing once. This clonotype was detected a few times. The source material was PBMCs from the stem cell graft donor, sampled from the stem cell graft. This sequence originates from a human donor who donated a stem cell graft to a child with acute lymphoblastic leukemia.

The CDR3 protein is CASSPGLGTYEQYF. The CDR3 nucleotides are TGCGCCAGCAGCCCGGGACTAGGAACGTACGAGCAGTACTTC. This rearrangement joins TRBV5-1 to TRBJ2-7, with 8 bases aligning to TRBD2. The CDR3 totals 14 residues. J lost 4 bases, V lost 4 bases, and 7 bases had no gene match. CDR1 SGHRS and CDR2 YFSETQ come from the germline V gene.